A selection of T cell receptor beta chains follows, all from one sample in a study of cytomegalovirus exposure and HLA in healthy donors. Produced via immunoSEQ multiplex PCR; TCRdb's table is partial and in-frame only. The repertoire holds 120,000 or so clones, with around 68% as singletons. The source material was PBMCs. Source of these receptors: a man aged 40-50 years in good health and CMV-seropositive. CDR3s include the opening cysteine and the closing phenylalanine or tryptophan. A D gene is named only where the DNA matches it firmly. Clone size appears in some rows only: once, few, many, or a class for an expanded clone.

d_call | j_call | clone_size | v_call | cdr3_nt | cdr3_aa
NA | TRBJ2-3 | NA | TRBV7-2 | TGTGCCAGCAGCTTGGAATCTAGAGAAACAGATACGCAGTATTTT | CASSLESRETDTQYF
TRBD1 | TRBJ2-7 | NA | TRBV6-6 | TGTGCCAGCAGTTACGTAGGGGACAGCTCCTACGAGCAGTACTTC | CASSYVGDSSYEQYF
NA | TRBJ2-7 | NA | TRBV14 | TGTGCCAGCAGCCAAGGTGACAAGCCCTCCTACGAGCAGTACTTC | CASSQGDKPSYEQYF
TRBD1 | TRBJ2-7 | NA | TRBV9 | TGTGCCAGCAGCGTAGGACGGGACAGGAGCTCCTACGAGCAGTACTTC | CASSVGRDRSSYEQYF
NA | TRBJ2-7 | few | TRBV5-1 | TGCGCCAGCAGCTTGGGGGGAGCAAATGGCTACGAGCAGTACTTC | CASSLGGANGYEQYF
TRBD1 | TRBJ2-7 | NA | TRBV5-6 | TGTGCCAGCAGCCTAAGACAGGGCAACAGAAACTCCTACGAGCAGTACTTC | CASSLRQGNRNSYEQYF
NA | TRBJ2-5 | few | TRBV20-1 | TGCAGTGCTGGTCAGGAGACCCAGTACTTC | CSAGQETQYF
NA | TRBJ2-1 | NA | TRBV7-9 | TGTGCCAGCAGCCCAGGGCGGAACAACGACAATGAGCAGTTCTTC | CASSPGRNNDNEQFF
TRBD1 | TRBJ2-2 | NA | TRBV29-1 | TGCAGCGGTGGGACAGGGTGGAACACCGGGGAGCTGTTTTTT | CSGGTGWNTGELFF
TRBD1 | TRBJ1-2 | NA | TRBV28 | TGTGCCAGCATGGCAGGGGGACAGGGCTACTATGGCTACACCTTC | CASMAGGQGYYGYTF
TRBD2 | TRBJ2-1 | NA | TRBV7-9 | TGTGCCAGCAGCTTACCTAGCGGGAGCTCCTACAATGAGCAGTTCTTC | CASSLPSGSSYNEQFF
TRBD1 | TRBJ2-5 | NA | TRBV5-1 | TGCGCCAGCAGCCTCGACAGGGCGGCAGAGACCCAGTACTTC | CASSLDRAAETQYF
NA | TRBJ1-6 | once | TRBV5-1 | TGCGCCAGCAGCTTGGCGGGATTAGGCTCACCCCTCCACTTT | CASSLAGLGSPLHF
NA | TRBJ1-4 | NA | TRBV9 | TGTGCCAGCAGCCCCTCTGCGGGAGGTACTGAAAAACTGTTTTTT | CASSPSAGGTEKLFF
NA | TRBJ1-1 | once | TRBV5-1 | TGCGCCAGCAGCTTAGTAGGGGACACTGAAGCTTTCTTT | CASSLVGDTEAFF
TRBD2 | TRBJ2-3 | NA | TRBV18 | TGTGCCAGCTCACTACTAGCGGGAAGCACAGATACGCAGTATTTT | CASSLLAGSTDTQYF
TRBD1 | TRBJ2-2 | NA | TRBV5-6 | TGTGCCAGTCGGACAGGGGAGGGCACCGGGGAGCTGTTTTTT | CASRTGEGTGELFF
NA | TRBJ1-3 | NA | TRBV9 | TGTGCCAGCAGCGTATTTGACATTAACTCTGGAAACACCATATATTTT | CASSVFDINSGNTIYF
NA | TRBJ2-5 | NA | TRBV29-1 | TGCAGCGTTGAAGATGCCGAGGTGAAAGAGACCCAGTACTTC | CSVEDAEVKETQYF
NA | TRBJ2-3 | few | TRBV10-3 | TGTGCCATCAGTGAGTCGACCGGGGGAGGAGGAGCAGATACGCAGTATTTT | CAISESTGGGGADTQYF
NA | TRBJ1-1 | NA | TRBV25-1 | TGTACTGGGGGGGACGGTTGGAACACTGAAGCTTTCTTT | CTGGDGWNTEAFF
NA | TRBJ1-5 | NA | TRBV13 | TGTGCCAGCAGCCGGCCTGCGGAACATCAGCCCCAGCATTTT | CASSRPAEHQPQHF
TRBD1 | TRBJ2-7 | NA | TRBV28 | TGTGCCAGCAGTATGACAGGGGGCTCCTACGAGCAGTACTTC | CASSMTGGSYEQYF
NA | TRBJ2-5 | NA | TRBV12-5 | TGTGCTAGTGGTAGGGACTTACAAGAGACCCAGTACTTC | CASGRDLQETQYF
NA | TRBJ1-5 | NA | TRBV7-9 | TGTGCCAGCAGCCAACTCAATCAGCCCCAGCATTTT | CASSQLNQPQHF
NA | TRBJ2-7 | NA | TRBV28 | TGTGCCAGCAGTTTGGGGCTCCCAGGGCTCTACGAGCAGTACTTC | CASSLGLPGLYEQYF
TRBD1 | TRBJ2-3 | few | TRBV27 | TGTGCCAGCAGTTTACAGGGGGCCACGGCAGATACGCAGTATTTT | CASSLQGATADTQYF
TRBD1 | TRBJ1-4 | NA | TRBV5-6 | TGTGCCAGCAGCCCTAAGGGACAGTTGTATGAAAAACTGTTTTTT | CASSPKGQLYEKLFF
TRBD1 | TRBJ1-5 | once | TRBV30 | TGTGCCTGGAGTGCTGGACAGGGGACTCAGCCCCAGCATTTT | CAWSAGQGTQPQHF
NA | TRBJ1-1 | NA | TRBV5-1 | TGCGCCAGCAGCGTATACAGGGCGAGCAGGGCTGAAGCTTTCTTT | CASSVYRASRAEAFF
TRBD2 | TRBJ2-5 | few | TRBV19 | TGTGCCAGTAGTATAGGAGCGGGGGGGCCGCTCCAAGAGACCCAGTACTTC | CASSIGAGGPLQETQYF
NA | TRBJ1-2 | once | TRBV4-1 | TGCGCCAGCAGCCAAGATTCCCCCCACAGGGAAGTAGACTATGGCTACACCTTC | CASSQDSPHREVDYGYTF
NA | TRBJ1-2 | NA | TRBV20-1 | TGCAGTGCCCCGGACTATGGCTACACCTTC | CSAPDYGYTF
NA | TRBJ2-3 | NA | TRBV28 | TGTGCCAGCAGTTCCGGTTATAGCACAGATACGCAGTATTTT | CASSSGYSTDTQYF
TRBD2 | TRBJ2-1 | NA | TRBV4-2 | TGTGCCAGCAGCCGGGGGGGGAGGGACAATGAGCAGTTCTTC | CASSRGGRDNEQFF
NA | TRBJ1-4 | NA | TRBV6-5 | TGTGCCAGCAGTTACTCAGGGAGGGAAAAACTGTTTTTT | CASSYSGREKLFF
TRBD1 | TRBJ2-7 | NA | TRBV28 | TGTGCCAGCAGTTTGATCAGGGGGCCCTCCTACGAGCAGTACTTC | CASSLIRGPSYEQYF
NA | TRBJ1-1 | NA | TRBV30 | TGTGCCCAACAGGGGAACACTGAAGCTTTCTTT | CAQQGNTEAFF
NA | TRBJ1-1 | NA | TRBV27 | TGTGCCAGCAGGAACAGGATCATGAACACTGAAGCTTTCTTT | CASRNRIMNTEAFF
TRBD1 | TRBJ2-5 | NA | TRBV11-2 | TGTGCCAGCAGCGGTGGACAGGGCTTTACCGAGACCCAGTACTTC | CASSGGQGFTETQYF
NA | TRBJ1-4 | few | TRBV9 | TGTGCCAGCAGCACCGGGAGAGCTAATGAAAAACTGTTTTTT | CASSTGRANEKLFF
TRBD2 | TRBJ2-1 | NA | TRBV5-4 | TGTGCCAGCAGCCCGGAGGCTAGCGGGTCAAGCTCCTACAATGAGCAGTTCTTC | CASSPEASGSSSYNEQFF
NA | TRBJ2-7 | NA | TRBV29-1 | TGCAGCTTCCTTGGCAGGGCCACCTACGAGCAGTACTTC | CSFLGRATYEQYF
TRBD1 | TRBJ1-4 | few | TRBV5-8 | TGTGCCAGCAGCTTGGTACAGGGGGCACATGAAAAACTGTTTTTT | CASSLVQGAHEKLFF
TRBD2 | TRBJ2-7 | NA | TRBV2 | TGTGCCAGCAGTGTCCGGACTAGCGGGGGGAGCGAGCAGTACTTC | CASSVRTSGGSEQYF
TRBD1 | TRBJ2-7 | NA | TRBV6-5 | TGTGCCAGCAGTAGAGGACAGGGTAACGAGCAGTACTTC | CASSRGQGNEQYF
TRBD1 | TRBJ2-3 | NA | TRBV5-6 | TGTGCCAGCAGCTTGGACAGGGGGCCCTCCGGGGATACGCAGTATTTT | CASSLDRGPSGDTQYF
NA | TRBJ1-4 | NA | TRBV15 | TGTGCCACCAGCAGGGACATACCTGAAAAACTGTTTTTT | CATSRDIPEKLFF
NA | TRBJ2-7 | NA | TRBV7-2 | TGTGCCAGCAGCTTGGGGTGGGGGGTGTCCTACGAGCAGTACTTC | CASSLGWGVSYEQYF
NA | TRBJ1-1 | NA | TRBV28 | TGTGCCAGCAGTCCCTCAGGGAATATGAACACTGAAGCTTTCTTT | CASSPSGNMNTEAFF
TRBD2 | TRBJ2-3 | NA | TRBV5-5 | TGTGCCAGCAGCTTGGGTGGCGGGAGGGATGGAGATACGCAGTATTTT | CASSLGGGRDGDTQYF
NA | TRBJ2-7 | NA | TRBV19 | TGTGCCAGTAGTCCTTGGACAGCCTACGAGCAGTACTTC | CASSPWTAYEQYF
TRBD1 | TRBJ2-7 | NA | TRBV9 | TGTGCCAGCAGCGTAGGGGGAGGGACAGGGAACGAGCAGTACTTC | CASSVGGGTGNEQYF
TRBD2 | TRBJ2-1 | few | TRBV5-1 | TGCGCCAGCAGCTTGAATCTAGCGGGGGTCGGGGAGCAGTTCTTC | CASSLNLAGVGEQFF